This T cell receptor (beta chain) is from a study of response to subunit inactivated influenza vaccine. One entry per CDR3 protein results from TCRdb running MiXCR on the RT-PCR reads. This sample carries about 580,000 distinct CDR3 sequences, around 15% of them seen once, and the ten largest clones take 11%. Only one count was recorded for this clonotype. Its antigen is not identified. Study results and limitations: Authors suggested each seasonal flu vaccination may recruit only limited numbers of new T cells.

V shed 8 bases and J 3 bases; nucleotides not matched to a gene: 12. In germline, CDR1 is LNHNV, CDR2 YYDKDF (reference sequence). The CDR3 extends over 15 amino acids. This TCR was sampled from a man aged 50 to 60 who received an inactivated influenza vaccine. The sample in question was PBMCs from blood, obtained roughly 13 days after vaccination. This chain uses TRBV15 with TRBJ2-7, with 8 bases that match TRBD1. Here the CDR3 reads CATSSVRTGHYEQYF. The CDR3 DNA follows: TGTGCCACCTCCAGCGTAAGGACAGGGCACTACGAGCAGTACTTC.